The next 18 T cell receptor beta chains were all read from a single sample in a study of CD8+ T cells in alopecia areata. The treatment here: oral pan-JAK inhibitor, 5-10 mg twice daily. Reverse transcription of extracted RNA yielded cDNA, which provided the sequencing template. Repertoires were generated with immunoSEQ multiplex PCR, while TCRdb's copy carries only in-frame clones and drops some. This sample has about 300,000 clones, with more than 45% found just once. The input for sequencing was CD4+ T cells sorted from blood, taken at week 24, from a patient treated with tofacitinib. The receptors were gathered from a human donor with alopecia areata.

The chain recombines TRBV11-2 with TRBJ1-1, with D perhaps TRBD1 (5 bases). V was clipped by 4 bases and J by 3 bases, with 9 bases between them. Per germline, CDR1 SGHAT and CDR2 FQNNGV. This CDR3 has 13 residues. In DNA form, the CDR3 reads TGTGCCAGCAGCTGGGGGGGGGACACTGAAGCTTTCTTT. Translating it yields CASSWGGDTEAFF.

The chain links TRBV2 to TRBJ2-1, with 8 positions matching TRBD1. This CDR3 comprises 17 residues. Trimming took 6 bases from V and 0 from J; bases not matched to a gene: 10. Germline lookup yields CDR1 SNHLY and CDR2 FYNNEI. This chain's CDR3 is CASSDRGLGYSYNEQFF. The CDR3 coding sequence is TGTGCCAGCAGCGACAGGGGTCTCGGTTACTCCTACAATGAGCAGTTCTTC. Based on the CDR3 plus reference TRBV2 and TRBJ2-1, the full variable domain is EPEVTQTPSHQVTQMGQEVILRCVPISNHLYFYWYRQILGQKVEFLVSFYNNEISEKSEIFDDQFSVERPDGSNFTLKIRSTKLEDSAMYFCASSDRGLGYSYNEQFFGPGTRLTVL.

This clone has more than one count but fewer than ten. The rearrangement links TRBV4-1 to TRBJ1-4, with no clear D. This CDR3 is built from 14 residues. The germline V gene has CDR1 MGHRA and CDR2 YSYEKL. The V end was cut by 3 bases, the J end by 7 bases, with 12 bases between. DNA of the CDR3: TGCGCCAGCAGCCACCCCCCGGGGTTTGAAAAACTGTTTTTT. Residues: CASSHPPGFEKLFF.

This clone was detected only a few times. The CDR3 loop reads CASSDPTRAQYF. Here the CDR3 DNA reads TGTGCCAGCAGCGACCCGACTCGAGCCCAGTACTTC. The J gene is TRBJ2-5, the V gene TRBV9; the D is unclear. This CDR3 has 12 amino acids. Germline-derived CDR1 and CDR2 are SGDLS and YYNGEE. With 3 bases removed from V and 9 bases from J, the gap between germline ends came to 12 bases.

The chain couples TRBV5-6 to TRBJ1-1, with D possibly matching TRBD1 (5 bases). The length of the CDR3 is 13 residues. In germline, CDR1 is SGHDT, CDR2 YYEEEE. V shed 4 bases and J shed 6 bases, with 13 bases lying between them. The CDR3 nucleotides read TGTGCCAGCAGCCAGAGTCGGGACGCTGAAGCTTTCTTT. Its translation is CASSQSRDAEAFF.

V usage is TRBV20-1 and J usage is TRBJ2-1; D remains ambiguous. The length of the CDR3 is 11 residues. Looked up from germline, CDR1 is DFQATT and CDR2 is SNEGSKA (reference sequence). Deletions cut 6 bases from V and 2 bases from J, with 5 bases between. The CDR3 spells CSAAPYNEQFF. The CDR3 coding sequence is TGCAGTGCGGCTCCCTACAATGAGCAGTTCTTC.

The chain joins TRBV15 to TRBJ2-7; 7 nucleotides align to TRBD1. CDR3 length equals 15 residues. Trimming took 3 bases from V and 6 from J; bases not matched to a gene: 11. Germline CDR1 reads LNHNV; CDR2 reads YYDKDF (reference sequence). CDR3 loop: CATSSPDREASEQYF. CDR3 nucleotides: TGTGCCACCAGCAGTCCCGACAGGGAAGCGAGCGAGCAGTACTTC.

CDR3 sequence reads: CASRSAPGSGTEAFF. For the CDR3, the DNA is TGTGCCAGCAGATCCGCGCCGGGGAGTGGCACTGAAGCTTTCTTT. V gene TRBV6-5 combines with J gene TRBJ1-1; D unclear. The CDR3 has 15 amino acids. The V and J ends lost 6 bases and 4 bases respectively, with 18 bases between them. Germline-derived CDR1 and CDR2 are MNHEY and SVGAGI.

This clone was detected a few times. The genes are TRBV6-6 and TRBJ2-5; D may match TRBD1 or TRBD2 (6 bases each). The V end was cut by 9 bases, the J end by 7 bases, with 18 bases between. In germline, CDR1 is MNHNY, CDR2 SVGAGI (reference sequence). The CDR3 contains 13 residues. The CDR3 DNA reads as TGTGCCAGTCTTGAGGGGGGTTCTAGGACCCAGTACTTC. This sequence encodes CASLEGGSRTQYF.

This chain connects TRBV30 to TRBJ2-1; 14 bases are shared with TRBD2. Germline CDR1 is GTSNPN and CDR2 is SVGIG (reference sequence). The trim removed 8 bases at V and 4 bases at J, leaving 10 bases unmatched. CDR3 length: 16 residues. This chain's CDR3 is CARGLAGGSGYNEQFF. The DNA of the CDR3 is TGTGCCCGCGGACTAGCGGGGGGCTCGGGATACAATGAGCAGTTCTTC.

The chain recombines TRBV2 with TRBJ1-1; D perhaps matches TRBD1 (6 bases). Germline values: CDR1 SNHLY, CDR2 FYNNEI. V lost 6 bases, J lost 0 bases, and 17 bases lay in between. The CDR3 extends over 16 amino acids. The CDR3 sequence is CASRTGRGTMNTEAFF. In DNA form, the CDR3 reads TGTGCCAGCAGAACAGGGAGGGGGACTATGAACACTGAAGCTTTCTTT.

This clone was seen more than once but under ten times. This chain connects TRBV6-6 to TRBJ2-1, with a tentative D call TRBD1 (5 bases). The germline V gene encodes CDR1 MNHNY and CDR2 SVGAGI (reference sequence). V was trimmed by 2 bases and J by 7 bases, leaving 12 bases between them. The CDR3 loop spans 14 amino acids. CDR3 region: CASSYPAKGNEQFF. CDR3 sequence (DNA): TGTGCCAGCAGTTACCCGGCAAAGGGGAATGAGCAGTTCTTC.

V is TRBV7-2 and J is TRBJ1-3; 7 bases are a match to TRBD1. After removal of 5 bases from V and 4 bases from J, the junction contained 8 bases not matched to a gene. CDR1 is SGHTA and CDR2 is FQGNSA in the germline V gene. The CDR3 spans 15 residues. The DNA of the CDR3 is TGTGCCAGCAGCCTTCAGGGGGGAGTCGGAAACACCATATATTTT. This sequence encodes CASSLQGGVGNTIYF.

The chain couples TRBV7-8 to TRBJ2-4; 13 nucleotides align to TRBD2. The CDR3 loop spans 15 amino acids. V was clipped by 5 bases and J by 5 bases; unmatched bases: 3. Looked up from germline, CDR1 is SGHVS and CDR2 is FQNEAQ. Here the CDR3 reads CASSPGLAGENIQYF. CDR3 in DNA: TGTGCCAGCAGCCCAGGACTAGCGGGGGAAAACATTCAGTACTTC.

This clone was picked up a small number of times. V gene TRBV4-1 combines with J gene TRBJ1-6; D not certain. The germline V gene encodes CDR1 MGHRA and CDR2 YSYEKL. V lost 4 bases, J lost 10 bases, and 17 bases lay in between. The CDR3 runs 15 residues. This chain's CDR3 is CASSLLSSLGSPLHF. CDR3 bases: TGCGCCAGCAGCCTCCTGTCATCCCTGGGCTCACCCCTCCACTTT.

This chain joins TRBV7-8 and TRBJ2-3; a possible D gene is TRBD1 (5 bases). Germline V gene lookup returns CDR1 SGHVS and CDR2 FQNEAQ. This CDR3 is 16 amino acids long. Trimming took off 1 base at V and 1 base at J, with 12 bases between the two ends. The CDR3 bases are TGTGCCAGCAGCTTAGTATCGGGCAGGGGCACAGATACGCAGTATTTT. Translated, it gives CASSLVSGRGTDTQYF.

This clone was seen more than once but under ten times. The chain uses TRBV6-5 and TRBJ1-1, with 7 bases fitting TRBD1. CDR1 and CDR2 (germline): MNHEY, SVGAGI. V lost 8 bases to trimming and J lost 3 bases; unmatched junction nucleotides: 9. This CDR3 contains 14 residues. The CDR3 DNA is TGTGCCAGCTCAGGTGGACAGGCGGACACTGAAGCTTTCTTT. Translated, it gives CASSGGQADTEAFF.

This chain links TRBV6-5 with TRBJ2-1; D is unresolved. Per the germline V gene, CDR1 is MNHEY and CDR2 is SVGAGI. Trimming pared 0 bases from V and 3 bases from J, leaving 3 bases between. This CDR3 region has 13 residues. CDR3 DNA: TGTGCCAGCAGTTACTCAGTCTACAATGAGCAGTTCTTC. It encodes CASSYSVYNEQFF.